Shown below are 25 T cell receptor beta chains from a single sample sequenced in a study of shared clonotypes between healthy human individuals. Sequencing was performed with immunoSEQ multiplex PCR; in TCRdb, only in-frame clones are kept and a portion is missing. The repertoire has 400,000 to 600,000 clones, over 60% of them found once; the top ten carry around 12%. Material: PBMCs. The receptors stem from a woman in her 40s in good health. Some clones in this sample may be carry-over from other donors' samples.

The chain uses TRBV30 and TRBJ1-5; D is uncertain. Trimming cost V 0 bases and J 7 bases, with 13 bases left between them. Looked up from germline, CDR1 is GTSNPN and CDR2 is SVGIG (reference sequence). The CDR3 has 14 residues. The CDR3 bases are TGTGCCTGGAGTGTAACCTCCGGGGAACAGCCCCAGCATTTT. Translated: CAWSVTSGEQPQHF.

The rearrangement uses TRBV6-1 and TRBJ2-5; the D gene is possibly TRBD2 (6 bases). Trimming took 3 bases from V and 0 from J, leaving 17 bases between them. This CDR3 spans 17 amino acids. The germline CDR1 and CDR2 sequences are MNHNS and SASEGT. The CDR3 DNA follows: TGTGCCAGCAGTGATCAACTTAGCCGGGGGTACCAAGAGACCCAGTACTTC. The encoded protein is CASSDQLSRGYQETQYF.

This sequence joins TRBV4-1 and TRBJ2-5; no firm D call. Germline V gene sequence: CDR1 MGHRA, CDR2 YSYEKL. The CDR3 has 13 residues. With 0 bases removed from V and 3 bases from J, the gap between germline ends came to 5 bases. In DNA, the CDR3 is TGCGCCAGCAGCCAAGACGAAGAAGAGACCCAGTACTTC. It specifies CASSQDEEETQYF.

This chain links TRBV6-5 with TRBJ2-1; 7 nucleotides match TRBD1. Germline V gives CDR1 MNHEY, CDR2 SVGAGI. This CDR3 has 15 residues. Trimming took 0 bases from V and 4 from J; bases not matched to a gene: 3. CDR3 sequence: CASSYSGRGYNEQFF. The CDR3 bases are TGTGCCAGCAGTTACTCCGGCAGGGGGTACAATGAGCAGTTCTTC.

The rearrangement links TRBV11-2 to TRBJ2-1; 10 positions agree with TRBD2. The CDR3 runs 14 residues. V lost 1 base to trimming and J lost 15 bases; unmatched junction nucleotides: 9. Germline V gene sequence: CDR1 SGHAT, CDR2 FQNNGV. The CDR3 DNA is TGTGCCAGCAGCTTAGCTCCCCAGGGACTAGCGATGTTCTTC. The encoded protein is CASSLAPQGLAMFF.

The gene calls are TRBV5-6 and TRBJ1-3; D remains ambiguous. The CDR3 has 15 residues. Germline V gene data show CDR1 as SGHDT and CDR2 as YYEEEE. The V and J ends lost 1 base and 0 bases respectively, with 8 bases between them. This chain's CDR3 is CASSLPGLSGNTIYF. The CDR3 bases are TGTGCCAGCAGCTTGCCGGGTCTCTCTGGAAACACCATATATTTT.

Note on this clone: A much larger clone differs from this one at a single base, so this may be a read error. Other DNA sequences in the sample encode the same CDR3. The chain joins TRBV2 to TRBJ1-4; D may be TRBD1 (5 bases). Trimming removed 6 bases from V and 6 bases from J, with 14 bases in between. The CDR3 sequence is 14 residues long. Germline V gene sequence: CDR1 SNHLY, CDR2 FYNNEI. This CDR3 reads CASRTGRDYEKLFF. The CDR3 region has the DNA TGTGCCAGCAGAACGGGCAGGGATTATGAAAAACTGTTTTTT.

V gene TRBV7-7 combines with J gene TRBJ2-5; no clear D. Germline V gene data show CDR1 as SSHAT and CDR2 as FNYEAQ (reference sequence). The CDR3 extends over 11 amino acids. V was clipped by 5 bases and J by 2 bases, with 3 bases between them. This CDR3 is CASSLQETQYF. The CDR3 nucleotides are TGTGCCAGCAGCCTTCAAGAGACCCAGTACTTC.

Note on this clone: Additional DNA sequences in this sample encode the identical CDR3. In nucleotides, the CDR3 is TGCAGCGTGGGGACAGGGGATAACTATGGCTACACCTTC. This gives the protein CSVGTGDNYGYTF. The chain links TRBV29-1 to TRBJ1-2; 10 bases map to TRBD1. Germline CDR1 is SQVTM and CDR2 is ANQGSEA. CDR3 size: 13 residues. V gave up 6 bases and J gave up 1 base; unmatched junction bases: 2.

V usage is TRBV11-3 and J usage is TRBJ1-1; D gene uncertain. V was cut by 5 bases and J by 1 base, with 8 bases left in between. CDR1 and CDR2 from the germline V gene are SGHNT and YENEEA. The CDR3 spans 13 residues. The CDR3 reads CASSKTKNTEAFF. Written as DNA, the CDR3 is TGTGCCAGCAGCAAAACAAAGAACACTGAAGCTTTCTTT.

The chain is built from TRBV6-6 and TRBJ2-2, with D possibly being TRBD1 (6 bases). The CDR3 has 14 residues. V lost 5 bases to trimming and J lost 1 base, with 8 bases between them. The germline CDR1 and CDR2 sequences are MNHNY and SVGAGI (reference sequence). CDR3 sequence: CASSGQMNTGELFF. The DNA of the CDR3 is TGTGCCAGCAGTGGACAGATGAACACCGGGGAGCTGTTTTTT.

V is TRBV11-3 and J is TRBJ2-2, with 7 bases aligning to TRBD2. Trimming cost V 6 bases and J 0 bases; bases outside gene matches: 4. The CDR3 length is 15 residues. Germline CDR1 SGHNT, CDR2 YENEEA. CDR3 bases: TGTGCCAGCAGACTAGGACTAGCGAACACCGGGGAGCTGTTTTTT. Translated: CASRLGLANTGELFF.

V and J are TRBV5-1 and TRBJ2-7, with D tentatively TRBD1 (5 bases). This CDR3 spans 15 amino acids. Germline values: CDR1 SGHRS, CDR2 YFSETQ. The V gene lost 0 bases and the J gene lost 7 bases, with 17 bases spanning the gap. The CDR3 reads CASSLGGRVAEEQYF. In DNA, the CDR3 is TGCGCCAGCAGCTTGGGAGGCAGGGTGGCGGAGGAGCAGTACTTC.

The V and J genes are TRBV11-2 and TRBJ2-1, with D perhaps matching TRBD1 (7 bases). The germline V gene has CDR1 SGHAT and CDR2 FQNNGV. The CDR3 is 15 amino acids. Trimming shortened V by 3 bases and J by 5 bases, and 14 bases separated the two germline ends. CDR3 region: CASSLRTGGHNEQFF. For the CDR3, the DNA is TGTGCCAGCAGCTTGAGGACAGGAGGGCACAATGAGCAGTTCTTC.

The chain joins TRBV27 to TRBJ2-7, with D possibly TRBD2 on 6 matching bases. The CDR3 runs 13 residues. Looked up from germline, CDR1 is MNHEY and CDR2 is SMNVEV (reference sequence). The ends were cut back, 5 bases at V and 7 bases at J, with 15 bases in the middle. CDR3 nucleotide sequence: TGTGCCAGCAGTATCGGGACTCTGGGGGAGCAGTACTTC. It specifies CASSIGTLGEQYF.

The chain joins TRBV7-9 to TRBJ2-7; D possibly corresponds to TRBD1 (8 bases). The V gene's germline CDR1 is SEHNR and CDR2 FQNEAQ (reference sequence). This CDR3 has 15 residues. V lost 4 bases and J 5 bases, leaving 18 bases between the germline ends. CDR3 residues: CASSSSTGGVDEQYF. The CDR3 DNA follows: TGTGCCAGCAGCTCATCCACAGGGGGGGTAGACGAGCAGTACTTC.

This clone was counted only a few times. This sequence joins TRBV5-4 and TRBJ2-2; 13 positions match TRBD2. J lost 7 bases, V lost 4 bases, and 10 bases had no gene match. Germline V gene sequence: CDR1 SGHNT, CDR2 YYREEE (reference sequence). There are 17 residues in the CDR3. This CDR3 reads CASSRESGTSGIGELFF. The CDR3 region has the DNA TGTGCCAGCAGCAGGGAATCCGGGACTAGCGGGATCGGGGAGCTGTTTTTT.

The V and J genes are TRBV7-9 and TRBJ2-5; 13 positions match TRBD2. Trimming took 4 bases from V and 2 from J; bases not matched to a gene: 10. The CDR3 spans 18 residues. Germline loops: CDR1 SEHNR, CDR2 FQNEAQ (reference sequence). CDR3 DNA: TGTGCCAGCAGCTCCCTCCGGACTAGCGGGAGAGAGCAAGAGACCCAGTACTTC. This codes for CASSSLRTSGREQETQYF.

The J gene is TRBJ2-7, the V gene TRBV9; D remains ambiguous. Germline V gene sequence: CDR1 SGDLS, CDR2 YYNGEE. The CDR3 sequence is 13 residues long. Trimming took 2 bases from V and 6 from J, leaving 12 bases between them. Here the CDR3 reads CASSVAASGEQYF. Here the CDR3 DNA reads TGTGCCAGCAGCGTTGCCGCCTCGGGCGAGCAGTACTTC.

This clone was seen a few times. The J gene is TRBJ2-3, the V gene TRBV18; 11 bases line up with TRBD2. The CDR3 contains 15 residues. Germline CDR1 KGHSH, CDR2 LQKENI. V trimming: 4 bases; J trimming: 4 bases; junction bases outside the gene matches: 4. CDR3 nucleotides: TGTGCCAGCTCACAGGGACTAGCGGCGGCAGATACGCAGTATTTT. It codes for CASSQGLAAADTQYF.

V and J are TRBV15 and TRBJ2-5; D possibly corresponds to TRBD2 (6 bases). CDR1 is LNHNV and CDR2 is YYDKDF in the germline V gene (reference sequence). Deletions cut 5 bases from V and 11 bases from J, with 24 bases between. This CDR3 contains 15 residues. For the CDR3, the DNA is TGTGCCACCAGCCGATCTGGGGGGATCATAGGAGAGCAGTACTTC. Protein sequence: CATSRSGGIIGEQYF.

The chain employs TRBV19 and TRBJ2-5; D is undetermined. This CDR3 region has 13 residues. Between the trimmed V and J ends, which lost 3 bases and 2 bases, there was a span of 7 bases. CDR1 is LNHDA, CDR2 SQIVND, per germline (reference sequence). CDR3 protein: CASSIGIQETQYF. Here the CDR3 DNA reads TGTGCCAGTAGTATTGGGATTCAAGAGACCCAGTACTTC. The entire variable domain, with the rest obtained from reference TRBV19 and TRBJ2-5, is as follows: DGGITQSPKYLFRKEGQNVTLSCEQNLNHDAMYWYRQDPGQGLRLIYYSQIVNDFQKGDIAEGYSVSREKKESFPLTVTSAQKNPTAFYLCASSIGIQETQYFGPGTRLLVL.

The chain links TRBV28 to TRBJ2-7; no reliable D call. This CDR3 spans 14 amino acids. V was clipped by 7 bases and J by 0 bases, with 13 bases between them. Germline loops: CDR1 MDHEN, CDR2 SYDVKM. CDR3 bases: TGTGCCAGCACATCCCCAAACCCCTCCTACGAGCAGTACTTC. Translating gives CASTSPNPSYEQYF.

The J gene is TRBJ2-5, the V gene TRBV7-6; 9 bases map to TRBD1. Trimming took 0 bases from V and 5 from J; bases not matched to a gene: 7. CDR3 length: 16 residues. Looked up from germline, CDR1 is SGHVS and CDR2 is FNYEAQ. The CDR3 reads CASSLARDREAETQYF. Here the CDR3 DNA reads TGTGCCAGCAGCTTAGCGCGGGACAGGGAAGCGGAGACCCAGTACTTC.

This clone appeared once. This rearrangement joins TRBV5-1 to TRBJ1-2; 9 bases are shared with TRBD1. The CDR3 consists of 17 residues. The J segment lost 3 bases and the V segment lost 0 bases, leaving 9 bases of the junction unmatched. Looked up from germline, CDR1 is SGHRS and CDR2 is YFSETQ. CDR3 sequence: CASSLAWGQGRDYGYTF. The CDR3 bases are TGCGCCAGCAGCTTGGCCTGGGGACAGGGAAGGGACTATGGCTACACCTTC.